Listed below are T cell receptor beta chains from one sample, sequenced in a study of blood T cell repertoires in COVID-19. Only in-frame clones appear in the TCRdb table, and some are missing; sequencing was by immunoSEQ multiplex PCR. The top ten clones hold roughly 10% of a sample with some 130,000 clones, roughly 85% of them seen once. Input material: peripheral blood. The receptors here all came from a man older than 75 with acute or convalescent COVID-19. The CDR3 runs from the conserved cysteine through the conserved F or W. The D gene is left open where the match is weak. Only part of the rows carry a size: once, few, many, or a class if the clone is expanded.

clone size | J gene | V gene | D gene | CDR3 DNA | CDR3 protein
NA | TRBJ2-3 | TRBV6-5 | TRBD1 | TGTGCCACCGAAAAAACAGGGGCAGATACGCAGTATTTT | CATEKTGADTQYF
NA | TRBJ1-1 | TRBV19 | NA | TGTGCCAGTAGTATGAGTGGCAGGGGTGGGACTGAAGCTTTCTTT | CASSMSGRGGTEAFF
NA | TRBJ2-7 | TRBV5-4 | NA | TGTGCCAGCAGCCCAGGTGTAGGGGGACCCCACGAGCAGTACTTC | CASSPGVGGPHEQYF
NA | TRBJ1-2 | TRBV18 | TRBD1 | TGTGCCAGCTCACCACAAAGGACAGGGGCGGGGTATGGCTACACCTTC | CASSPQRTGAGYGYTF
NA | TRBJ1-5 | TRBV7-2 | NA | TGTGCCAGCAGCCCCGTAGGGAGGGGGGGGAATCAGCCCCAGCATTTT | CASSPVGRGGNQPQHF
NA | TRBJ2-5 | TRBV4-2 | TRBD2 | TGTGCCAGCAGCCCGGTGGGGGGGCAAGAGACCCAGTACTTC | CASSPVGGQETQYF
NA | TRBJ2-3 | TRBV18 | TRBD2 | TGTGCCAGCTCACCAAATAGCGGGAGTAAACCAGATACGCAGTATTTT | CASSPNSGSKPDTQYF
NA | TRBJ1-1 | TRBV19 | NA | TGTGCCAGTAGTATCCGGGGGGGCGGTACTGAAGCTTTCTTT | CASSIRGGGTEAFF
once | TRBJ1-1 | TRBV5-1 | TRBD1 | TGCGCCAGCAGCTTGGGGACAGGGGGCTTTGGTGAAGCTTTCTTT | CASSLGTGGFGEAFF
NA | TRBJ1-5 | TRBV28 | NA | TGTGCCAGCAGTCCACATCCGTCGGCAGACTCTTTGGATCAGCCCCAGCATTTT | CASSPHPSADSLDQPQHF
NA | TRBJ1-4 | TRBV19 | NA | TGTGCCAGTAGCCTCCCCGCGGGAGGGGAAAAACTGTTTTTT | CASSLPAGGEKLFF
NA | TRBJ2-3 | TRBV2 | TRBD2 | TGTGCCAGCAGTAAACTTCTAGCGGGGGTCACAGATACGCAGTATTTT | CASSKLLAGVTDTQYF
NA | TRBJ1-5 | TRBV19 | NA | TGTGCCAGTAGTAGCCCCCCGGGATCCCTTCCTCCTAGCAATCAGCCCCAGCATTTT | CASSSPPGSLPPSNQPQHF
NA | TRBJ1-1 | TRBV7-2 | NA | TGTGCCAGCAAGAAGGAACAGGCACAGAACACTGAAGCTTTCTTT | CASKKEQAQNTEAFF
once | TRBJ2-5 | TRBV28 | NA | TGTGCCAGCAGTCCCGCGTGGGGGCTCCTGTACCAAGAGACCCAGTACTTC | CASSPAWGLLYQETQYF
NA | TRBJ1-1 | TRBV28 | TRBD1 | TGTGCCAGCAGAGACACCCAGGGGACAGGGGTGGGGACTGAAGCTTTCTTT | CASRDTQGTGVGTEAFF
NA | TRBJ2-5 | TRBV5-1 | NA | TGCGCCAGCAGTCAGGACAGCGGCAGAGAGACCCAGTACTTC | CASSQDSGRETQYF
few | TRBJ2-7 | TRBV21-1 | NA | TGTGCCAGCAGCAACCTAAGGCCTACTAGCGGGTGGCTGGGGAACGAGCAGTACTTC | CASSNLRPTSGWLGNEQYF
NA | TRBJ2-1 | TRBV7-3 | TRBD1 | TGTGCCAGCAGCTACGGGACAGGGCTCTACAATGAGCAGTTCTTC | CASSYGTGLYNEQFF
NA | TRBJ1-4 | TRBV19 | NA | TGTGCCAGTAGCGCTCAGGGTACGACTAATGAAAAACTGTTTTTT | CASSAQGTTNEKLFF
NA | TRBJ1-5 | TRBV6-1 | TRBD1 | TGTGCCAGCAGTGAGGACCAGGGGGGAAATCAGCCCCAGCATTTT | CASSEDQGGNQPQHF
once | TRBJ1-2 | TRBV15 | TRBD1 | TGTGCCACCAGCGGACCGAATCAGGGGGCGAATGGCTACACCTTC | CATSGPNQGANGYTF
few | TRBJ2-7 | TRBV12-5 | NA | TGTGCTAGTGGTCCTCGGGGAGGGGGGTACTACGAGCAGTACTTC | CASGPRGGGYYEQYF
NA | TRBJ1-6 | TRBV28 | NA | TGTGCCAGCAGTTTTGGGGAGAGAAATTCACCCCTCCACTTT | CASSFGERNSPLHF
NA | TRBJ1-4 | TRBV19 | NA | TGTGCCAGTAGTTCCACCTACAGGAATGAAAAACTGTTTTTT | CASSSTYRNEKLFF
NA | TRBJ1-4 | TRBV30 | NA | TGTGCCTGGAGTGTACAAGGGGCTAGAGAAAAACTGTTTTTT | CAWSVQGAREKLFF
NA | TRBJ1-2 | TRBV5-1 | TRBD1 | TGCGCCAGCAGGCCGGGACAGGAGGGCTATGGCTACACCTTC | CASRPGQEGYGYTF
NA | TRBJ1-2 | TRBV27 | TRBD1 | TGTGCCAGCAGTCCGGACAGGGCCTTAGGTAACTATGGCTACACCTTC | CASSPDRALGNYGYTF
NA | TRBJ2-7 | TRBV11-1 | TRBD2 | TGTGCCAGCAGCCCCGGACTAGCGGGTTACGAGCAGTACTTC | CASSPGLAGYEQYF
NA | TRBJ1-1 | TRBV18 | TRBD1 | TGTGCCAGCTCACCCCCAACAGGGGGTTCCACTGAAGCTTTCTTT | CASSPPTGGSTEAFF
NA | TRBJ2-7 | TRBV3-1/TRBV3-2 | NA | TGTGCCAGCAGTGAGAGGTACGAGCAGTACTTC | CASSERYEQYF
NA | TRBJ2-1 | TRBV29-1 | NA | TGCAGCGCCAACGAGAGGGCCAATGAGCAGTTCTTC | CSANERANEQFF
NA | TRBJ1-3 | TRBV11-3 | TRBD1 | TGTGCCAGCAGCCGGACAGGGTCTGGAAACACCATATATTTT | CASSRTGSGNTIYF
NA | TRBJ2-3 | TRBV5-1 | NA | TGCGCCAGCCGGCCGGGGACTAGCACAGATACGCAGTATTTT | CASRPGTSTDTQYF
NA | TRBJ2-5 | TRBV24-1 | NA | TGTGCCACCAGTGAGGGTGGGACACTTGAAGAGACCCAGTACTTC | CATSEGGTLEETQYF
NA | TRBJ2-5 | TRBV9 | NA | TGTGCCAGCGGGCAGCCGAACCAAGAGACCCAGTACTTC | CASGQPNQETQYF
once | TRBJ2-2 | TRBV27 | NA | TGTGCCAGCAGAGTGGCGGGTTCCACCGGGGAGCTGTTTTTT | CASRVAGSTGELFF
NA | TRBJ1-4 | TRBV2 | TRBD1 | TGTGCCAGCACCGACAGGGGAGGAGAAAAACTGTTTTTT | CASTDRGGEKLFF
NA | TRBJ2-5 | TRBV9 | TRBD2 | TGTGCCAGCAGCTCGGGGAGGGGAATCCAAGAGACCCAGTACTTC | CASSSGRGIQETQYF
NA | TRBJ2-1 | TRBV19 | TRBD2 | TGTGCCAGTAGTATAGCCCTGGGAGGGTTCGGGGGGCAGTTCTTC | CASSIALGGFGGQFF
NA | TRBJ2-1 | TRBV19 | TRBD2 | TGTGCCAGTAGTTATAGGGTCTTAGCGGGAGGGTGGGTGAATGAGCAGTTCTTC | CASSYRVLAGGWVNEQFF
NA | TRBJ1-2 | TRBV19 | TRBD1 | TGTGCCAGTAGTATCGCCGGACAGGGAGGTGGCTACACCTTC | CASSIAGQGGGYTF
NA | TRBJ1-2 | TRBV5-6 | NA | TGTGCCAGCAGCATAGGACAGCCCGGGGATGGCTACACCTTC | CASSIGQPGDGYTF
few | TRBJ2-2 | TRBV25-1 | NA | TGTGCCAGCAGTGTACAACAGAATTCCGGGGAGCTGTTTTTT | CASSVQQNSGELFF